The rows below give T cell receptor beta chains drawn from one sample of a study of CD8 T cells in Susac syndrome. TCRdb used MiXCR to reprocess the immunoSEQ multiplex PCR reads, holding one entry per CDR3 protein. The data show about 240,000 distinct CDR3 sequences, with less than 96% seen just once and approximately 0.094% held by the top ten. Sequenced input: CD4+ T cells from PBMCs. Receptor source: a human donor with Susac syndrome. The CDR3 runs from the conserved cysteine through the conserved F or W.

V	J	CDR3
TRBV30	TRBJ2-7	CAWSVGNYEQYF
TRBV7-9	TRBJ2-7	CASSFWSGQTYEQYF
TRBV24-1	TRBJ1-5	CATTKRGTDNQPQHF
TRBV20-1	TRBJ2-1	CSAKRAGSGLYNEQFF
TRBV20-1	TRBJ2-1	CSAGGTAGTIYNEQFF
TRBV28	TRBJ2-1	CASSSTGTSNNEQFF
TRBV28	TRBJ1-2	CASSLGHGGYTF
TRBV9	TRBJ2-1	CASSRVGRAGNEQFF
TRBV11-3	TRBJ2-1	CASSFRAGSSYNEQFF
TRBV6-6	TRBJ1-2	CASGSTALYVGYTF
TRBV30	TRBJ2-1	CAWSVLGRYNEQFF
TRBV2	TRBJ2-3	CASTEGGASGGYTQYF
TRBV20-1	TRBJ1-1	CSASREIMNTEAFF
TRBV12-3/TRBV12-4	TRBJ2-1	CASSSPGLAGAGEQFF
TRBV7-9	TRBJ1-1	CASSLGVGDTEAFF
TRBV20-1	TRBJ1-5	CSAGREGDQPQHF
TRBV9	TRBJ2-1	CASSLDRGSYNEQFF
TRBV20-1	TRBJ2-1	CSAMTGGQYNEQFF
TRBV4-2	TRBJ1-2	CASSQVVQGAYGYTF
TRBV12-3/TRBV12-4	TRBJ1-2	CASSPEAGVGYTF
TRBV12-3/TRBV12-4	TRBJ1-5	CASSFQQPQHF